These T cell receptor beta chains were read from a single sample in a study of T cell responses to AZD1222 COVID-19 vaccine. Method: immunoSEQ multiplex PCR; TCRdb's copy keeps in-frame clones and lacks some. The sample lists approximately 100,000 clones, 90% occurring once. The specimen comprised peripheral blood, sampled 28 days after the second AZD1222 dose. These receptor sequences come from an adult who received the AZD1222 COVID-19 vaccine. The CDR3 runs from the conserved cysteine through the conserved F or W. D genes are given only for firm matches. Some rows have no size entry. The others give once, few or many, or a class for an expanded clone.

j_call,d_call,cdr3_length,clone_size,v_call,cdr3_nt,cdr3_aa
TRBJ1-1,TRBD1,14,.,TRBV6-4,TGTGCCAGCAAAATTGACAGGGATCGAACTGAAGCTTTCTTT,CASKIDRDRTEAFF
TRBJ1-5,.,14,.,TRBV2,TGTGCCAGCAGTGATTGGCGGCCCGATCAGCCCCAGCATTTT,CASSDWRPDQPQHF
TRBJ2-5,TRBD2,15,.,TRBV28,TGTGCCAGCAGTCCCGCGGGACTAGCGGAAGAGACCCAGTACTTC,CASSPAGLAEETQYF
TRBJ2-3,TRBD2,17,.,TRBV7-2,TGTGCCAGCAGCTTAGCGGGGGCGGGGGGCCCCACAGATACGCAGTATTTT,CASSLAGAGGPTDTQYF
TRBJ1-2,.,14,.,TRBV5-5,TGTGCCAGCAGCTGGGGGCAGGGGATCGTGGGCTACACCTTC,CASSWGQGIVGYTF
TRBJ1-1,.,13,.,TRBV2,TGTGCCTCCAAGGGGGAGGGATACACTGAAGCTTTCTTT,CASKGEGYTEAFF
TRBJ2-7,TRBD2,16,.,TRBV5-4,TGTGCCAGCAGCACCGAGCGGGGGGCGCCCCACTACGAGCAGTACTTC,CASSTERGAPHYEQYF
TRBJ2-3,TRBD1,17,few,TRBV27,TGTGCCAGCAGCAAAGGTATAGGACAGGGTAGCACAGATACGCAGTATTTT,CASSKGIGQGSTDTQYF
TRBJ1-4,.,17,.,TRBV19,TGTGCCAGTAGTCCCTCGCGGACGTCTAAGAGGGGTGAAAAACTGTTTTTT,CASSPSRTSKRGEKLFF
TRBJ1-2,TRBD1,14,.,TRBV19,TGTGCCAGTAGTTCGACGGACAGGGAAAGTGGCTACACCTTC,CASSSTDRESGYTF
TRBJ2-3,TRBD1,16,.,TRBV19,TGTGCCAGTAGAGGATTCGGGACAGGCGCTACAGATACGCAGTATTTT,CASRGFGTGATDTQYF
TRBJ1-6,.,15,.,TRBV25-1,TGTGCCAGCAATGACGGGGGGCCTTATAATTCACCCCTCCACTTT,CASNDGGPYNSPLHF
TRBJ2-7,.,14,.,TRBV7-5,TGTGCCAGAAGCCCGACAGGGGGAATCTACGAGCAGTACTTC,CARSPTGGIYEQYF
TRBJ2-5,TRBD2,14,.,TRBV5-4,TGTGCCCTGGGGGGGACGGGGGGGCCAGAGACCCAGTACTTC,CALGGTGGPETQYF
TRBJ1-5,TRBD1,16,.,TRBV6-6,TGTGCCAGCAGCCCGGGACAGGTTAATAGCAATCAGCCCCAGCATTTT,CASSPGQVNSNQPQHF
TRBJ1-5,.,13,.,TRBV6-1,TGTGCCAGCAGTGAAGTCCGGGAAAGGCCCCAGCATTTT,CASSEVRERPQHF
TRBJ2-1,.,12,.,TRBV28,TGTGCCAGCAAGGAATCCTACAATGAGCAGTTCTTC,CASKESYNEQFF
TRBJ2-7,TRBD2,18,.,TRBV6-2/TRBV6-3,TGTGCCAGCAGTTACTCGTATATTAGCGGGGGGCTTACCTACGAGCAGTACTTC,CASSYSYISGGLTYEQYF
TRBJ2-2,TRBD1,17,.,TRBV3-1/TRBV3-2,TGTGCCAGCTACGGCGGATTAATGACAGGGAGTACCGGGGAGCTGTTTTTT,CASYGGLMTGSTGELFF
TRBJ1-5,TRBD1,15,.,TRBV28,TGTGCCAGCAGGAACGGACAGGGGAAAAATCAGCCCCAGCATTTT,CASRNGQGKNQPQHF
TRBJ1-5,.,12,.,TRBV7-9,TGTGCCAGCAGCTTAGATGGGCAGCCCCAGCATTTT,CASSLDGQPQHF
TRBJ1-2,TRBD1,15,few,TRBV27,TGTGCCAGCAGTACGGGACAGGGGGCATTTAATGGCTACACCTTC,CASSTGQGAFNGYTF
TRBJ1-5,.,14,.,TRBV15,TGTGCCACCAGCAGAGTTTTTAGCAATCAGCCCCAGCATTTT,CATSRVFSNQPQHF